This entry features one T cell receptor (beta chain) sequence. The antigen is not known. The assay was run at deep level. Every subset had its genomic DNA shared out evenly among several immunoSEQ plates. Using immunoSEQ multiplex PCR, the repertoire was profiled, and TCRdb retains in-frame clones only, with some absent. The sample gives roughly 1,100,000 clones, roughly 70% of which show up once; about 1.5% is in the top ten. The data were taken from a study of shared clonotypes between healthy human individuals. The germline V gene has CDR1 SQVTM and CDR2 ANQGSEA. Trimming left V 5 bases short and J 1 base short, with 10 bases between. CDR3 length: 13 residues. Study-wide points: In a handful of donors, about 5% of naive CD4 clonotypes appeared in common. Owing to a small donor count, the genetic and exposure-history diversity represented was limited.

The clonotype was recovered from a man aged 18-30 years in good health. Sequencing was done on a sample of memory CD4+ T cells sorted from blood. Subset noted: CD45RA-negative fraction. The chain couples TRBV29-1 to TRBJ2-3; D remains ambiguous. For the CDR3, the DNA is TGCAGCGTTACAGTATTCGGCACAGATACGCAGTATTTT. Translation gives CSVTVFGTDTQYF.